This T cell receptor (beta chain) was found in a study of OX40 agonist ivuxolimab in advanced cancers. The CDR3 runs to 14 residues. The V gene's germline CDR1 is LNHDA and CDR2 SQIVND (reference sequence). V gave up 6 bases and J gave up 2 bases, with 11 bases separating them. Assay: immunoSEQ multiplex PCR; the TCRdb copy retains only in-frame clones and omits some. In the table there are about 72,000 clones, about nine tenths of which are singletons. The source is an adult with an advanced solid tumor such as melanoma, head and neck, liver or kidney cancer. Sequencing used CD4+ or CD8+ T cells sorted from blood, obtained in a trial of the OX40 agonist ivuxolimab. V usage is TRBV19 and J usage is TRBJ1-3; tentative D call: TRBD1 (6 bases). DNA for the CDR3: TGTGCCAGTAGGAAGACAGGTGCTGGAAACACCATATATTTT. Amino acid sequence: CASRKTGAGNTIYF.